The present T cell receptor beta chain was sequenced within a study of technical replicates of blood from several donors. This CDR3 comprises 14 residues. Germline V CDR1 and CDR2: LNHNV, YYDKDF (reference sequence). Between the trimmed V and J ends, which lost 3 bases and 1 base, there was a span of 7 bases. The protocol was immunoSEQ multiplex PCR, while the TCRdb copy is restricted to in-frame clones and leaves out a portion. The table records roughly 100,000 clones, less than 96% of them present only once. This chain links TRBV15 with TRBJ1-5; D gene uncertain. The receptor was isolated from a human donor in good health. The specimen sequenced was T cells isolated from PBMCs. In DNA, the CDR3 is TGTGCCACCAGCAGGCTGAGGAGCAATCAGCCCCAGCATTTT. Translation gives CATSRLRSNQPQHF.